The 5 T cell receptor beta chains in this list originate from one sample, sequenced in a study of CD8 T cells in ankylosing spondylitis (dated by TCRdb to about 2017). Receptor libraries were prepared by 5' RACE. TCRdb names Illumina HiSeq 2500 as the instrument used. Using fastp at Q25 and MiXCR, TCRdb reprocessed the public reads and kept productive beta chains. Each record represents a unique CDR3 protein, reported with the most common genes and DNA among its rows. For this sample there are approximately 200,000 distinct CDR3 sequences; 13% appear just once. The top ten clones comprise approximately 16% of the sample. Sequenced material: blood, either unsorted or a sorted T cell fraction (not recorded which). The receptors originated from a male donor with ankylosing spondylitis or in good health (not recorded which).

This clonotype was found a few times. The V and J genes are TRBV12-3 or TRBV12-4 and TRBJ2-1, with a possible D match to TRBD2 (5 bases). V gave up 6 bases and J gave up 5 bases, with 11 bases separating them. The length of the CDR3 is 13 residues. CDR3 DNA: TGTGCCAGCAGCCATGGACTGAACAATGAGCAGTTCTTC. This gives the protein CASSHGLNNEQFF.

This sequence joins TRBV5-6 and TRBJ2-7, with D possibly being TRBD2 (6 bases). Trimming pared 0 bases from V and 3 bases from J, leaving 13 bases between. Germline CDR1 SGHDT, CDR2 YYEEEE. CDR3 length: 15 amino acids. The CDR3 region is CASSLGGEAIYEQYF. The DNA of the CDR3 is TGTGCCAGCAGCTTGGGGGGGGAGGCCATCTACGAGCAGTACTTC. Drawing the rest from reference TRBV5-6 and TRBJ2-7, the complete variable domain is DAGVTQSPTHLIKTRGQQVTLRCSPKSGHDTVSWYQQALGQGPQFIFQYYEEEERQRGNFPDRFSGHQFPNYSSELNVNALLLGDSALYLCASSLGGEAIYEQYFGPGTRLTVT.

This clonotype was recorded once. One base away lies a much larger clone, so this may be a sequencing read error. The V gene is TRBV11-2, the J gene TRBJ2-1; 12 bases map to TRBD2. This CDR3 is 16 amino acids long. Germline loops: CDR1 SGHAT, CDR2 FQNNGV. The chain's CDR3 is CAGSLDGLAGYNEQFF. Written as DNA, the CDR3 is TGTGCCGGCAGCTTAGACGGACTAGCGGGATACAATGAGCAGTTCTTC.

This clonotype came up a few times. The rearrangement links TRBV12-3 or TRBV12-4 to TRBJ2-2; D call uncertain. Between the trimmed V and J ends, which lost 5 bases and 4 bases, there was a span of 5 bases. The CDR3 covers 12 residues. The CDR3 DNA reads as TGTGCCAGCAGTGGGGTCACCGGGGAGCTGTTTTTT. The encoded protein is CASSGVTGELFF.

This clonotype was recorded a few times. J is TRBJ2-5 and V is TRBV10-3; 8 bases are shared with TRBD1. With 6 bases clipped from V and 2 bases from J, the junction kept 17 bases outside the gene matches. The CDR3 is made up of 18 amino acids. Per the germline V gene, CDR1 is ENHRY and CDR2 is SYGVKD. This CDR3 reads CAISGNLYDRGGQETQYF. The CDR3 DNA sequence: TGTGCCATCAGCGGGAACTTGTATGACAGGGGCGGACAAGAGACCCAGTACTTC.